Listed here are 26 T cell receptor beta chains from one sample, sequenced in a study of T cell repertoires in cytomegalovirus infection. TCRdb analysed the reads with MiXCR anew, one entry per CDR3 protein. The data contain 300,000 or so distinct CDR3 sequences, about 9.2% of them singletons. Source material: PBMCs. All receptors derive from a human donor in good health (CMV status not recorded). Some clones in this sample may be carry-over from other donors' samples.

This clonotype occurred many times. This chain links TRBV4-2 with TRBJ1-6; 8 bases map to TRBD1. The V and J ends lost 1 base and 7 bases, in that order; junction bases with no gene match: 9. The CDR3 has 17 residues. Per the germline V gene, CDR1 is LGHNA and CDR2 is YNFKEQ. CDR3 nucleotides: TGTGCCAGCAGCCAAGGGTACCAGGGGGCCCCGAATTCACCCCTCCACTTT. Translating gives CASSQGYQGAPNSPLHF.

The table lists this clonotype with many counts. CDR3 sequence (DNA): TGTGCCAGCAGTGAAGTAGGGGGCGCCCCCGTAGATACGCAGTATTTT. Translation: CASSEVGGAPVDTQYF. The chain uses TRBV6-1 and TRBJ2-3, with TRBD1 matching over 7 bases. The J segment lost 5 bases and the V segment lost 1 base, leaving 9 bases of the junction unmatched. The CDR3 is 16 amino acids. The germline V gene encodes CDR1 MNHNS and CDR2 SASEGT.

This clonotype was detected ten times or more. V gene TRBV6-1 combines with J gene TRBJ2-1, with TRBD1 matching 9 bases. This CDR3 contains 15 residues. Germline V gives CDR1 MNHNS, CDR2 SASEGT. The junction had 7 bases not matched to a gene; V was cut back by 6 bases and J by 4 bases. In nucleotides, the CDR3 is TGTGCCAGCAGGCGGTCCGGGACAGGGTACAATGAGCAGTTCTTC. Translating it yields CASRRSGTGYNEQFF.

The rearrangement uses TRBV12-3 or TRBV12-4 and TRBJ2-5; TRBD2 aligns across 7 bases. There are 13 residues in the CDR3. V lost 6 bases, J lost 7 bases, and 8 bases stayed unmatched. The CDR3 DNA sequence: TGTGCCAGCAGCTCGGGACTACCCGGGACCCAGTACTTC. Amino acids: CASSSGLPGTQYF.

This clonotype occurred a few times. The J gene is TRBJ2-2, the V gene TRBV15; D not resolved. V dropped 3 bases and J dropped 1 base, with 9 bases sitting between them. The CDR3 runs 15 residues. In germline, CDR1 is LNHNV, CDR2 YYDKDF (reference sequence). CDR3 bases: TGTGCCACCAGCAGGGGCGGTGAGAACACCGGGGAGCTGTTTTTT. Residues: CATSRGGENTGELFF.

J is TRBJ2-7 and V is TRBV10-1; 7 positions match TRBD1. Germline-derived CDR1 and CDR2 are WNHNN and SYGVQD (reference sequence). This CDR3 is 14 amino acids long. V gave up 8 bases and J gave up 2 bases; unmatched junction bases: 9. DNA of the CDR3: TGCGCCAGCGGAAGGTGGGGACAGCCCTACGAGCAGTACGTC. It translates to CASGRWGQPYEQYV.

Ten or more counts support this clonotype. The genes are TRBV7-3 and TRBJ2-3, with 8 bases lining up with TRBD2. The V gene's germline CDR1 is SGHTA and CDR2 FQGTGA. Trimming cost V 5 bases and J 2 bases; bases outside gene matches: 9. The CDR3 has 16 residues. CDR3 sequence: CASSHQAGAFTDTQYF. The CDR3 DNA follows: TGTGCCAGCAGCCACCAAGCGGGGGCGTTCACAGATACGCAGTATTTT.

Here the CDR3 reads CSVYGGAIEQFF. The CDR3 bases are TGCAGCGTTTACGGGGGGGCAATAGAGCAGTTCTTC. The chain carries TRBV29-1 and TRBJ2-1, with TRBD2 matching 8 bases. The CDR3 spans 12 residues. After removal of 5 bases from V and 10 bases from J, the junction contained 7 bases not matched to a gene. Germline V lookup: CDR1 SQVTM, CDR2 ANQGSEA.

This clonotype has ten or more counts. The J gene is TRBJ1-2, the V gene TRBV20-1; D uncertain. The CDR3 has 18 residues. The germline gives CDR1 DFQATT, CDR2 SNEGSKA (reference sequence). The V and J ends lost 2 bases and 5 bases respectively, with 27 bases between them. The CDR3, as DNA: TGCAGTGCTAGAAACCGTCAGAAACTCCGGCTCGATATTTATGGCTACACCTTC. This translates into CSARNRQKLRLDIYGYTF.

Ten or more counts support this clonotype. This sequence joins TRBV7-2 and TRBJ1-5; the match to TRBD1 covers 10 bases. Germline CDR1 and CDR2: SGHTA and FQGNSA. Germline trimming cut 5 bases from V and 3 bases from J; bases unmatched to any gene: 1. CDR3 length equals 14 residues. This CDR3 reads CASSGTGDNQPQHF. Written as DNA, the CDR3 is TGTGCCAGCAGCGGGACAGGGGACAATCAGCCCCAGCATTTT. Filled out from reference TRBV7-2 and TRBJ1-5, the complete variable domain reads GAGVSQSPSNKVTEKGKDVELRCDPISGHTALYWYRQSLGQGLEFLIYFQGNSAPDKSGLPSDRFSAERTGGSVSTLTIQRTQQEDSAVYLCASSGTGDNQPQHFGDGTRLSIL.

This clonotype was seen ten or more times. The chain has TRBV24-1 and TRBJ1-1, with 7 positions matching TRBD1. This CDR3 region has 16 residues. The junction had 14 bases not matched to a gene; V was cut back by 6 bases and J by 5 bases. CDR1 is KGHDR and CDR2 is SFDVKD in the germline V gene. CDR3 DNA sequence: TGTGCCACCAGTCGAACTAGGACAGGTCCGAAGACTGAAGCTTTCTTT. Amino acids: CATSRTRTGPKTEAFF.

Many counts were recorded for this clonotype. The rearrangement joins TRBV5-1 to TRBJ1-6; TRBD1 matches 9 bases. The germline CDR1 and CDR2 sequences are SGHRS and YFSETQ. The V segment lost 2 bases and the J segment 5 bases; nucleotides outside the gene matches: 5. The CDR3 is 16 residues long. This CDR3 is CASSFLTGGNNSPLHF. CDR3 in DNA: TGCGCCAGCAGCTTCCTGACAGGGGGAAATAATTCACCCCTCCACTTT. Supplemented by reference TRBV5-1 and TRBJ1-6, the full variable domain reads KAGVTQTPRYLIKTRGQQVTLSCSPISGHRSVSWYQQTPGQGLQFLFEYFSETQRNKGNFPGRFSGRQFSNSRSEMNVSTLELGDSALYLCASSFLTGGNNSPLHFGNGTRLTVT.

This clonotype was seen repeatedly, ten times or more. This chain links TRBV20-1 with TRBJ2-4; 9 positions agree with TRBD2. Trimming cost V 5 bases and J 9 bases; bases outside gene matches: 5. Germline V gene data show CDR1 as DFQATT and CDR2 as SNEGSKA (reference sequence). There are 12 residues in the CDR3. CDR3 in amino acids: CSAPRGGPIQYF. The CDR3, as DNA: TGCAGTGCTCCGCGGGGGGGGCCCATTCAGTACTTC.

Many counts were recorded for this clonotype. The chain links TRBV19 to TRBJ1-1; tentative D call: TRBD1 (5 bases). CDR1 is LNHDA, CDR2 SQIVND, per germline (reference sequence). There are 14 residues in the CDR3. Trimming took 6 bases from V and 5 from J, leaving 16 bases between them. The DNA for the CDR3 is TGTGCCAGTAGCCCTTCTGACGGGGGAACTGAAGCTTTCTTT. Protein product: CASSPSDGGTEAFF.

CDR3 loop: CASSYVPGQGSSPLHF. The CDR3 DNA sequence: TGTGCCAGCAGTTACGTACCGGGACAGGGGAGTTCACCCCTCCACTTT. The gene calls are TRBV6-5 and TRBJ1-6; 10 bases map to TRBD1. This CDR3 has 16 amino acids. Germline V gives CDR1 MNHEY, CDR2 SVGAGI. With V trimmed by 2 bases and J by 9 bases, 7 bases remained unmatched.

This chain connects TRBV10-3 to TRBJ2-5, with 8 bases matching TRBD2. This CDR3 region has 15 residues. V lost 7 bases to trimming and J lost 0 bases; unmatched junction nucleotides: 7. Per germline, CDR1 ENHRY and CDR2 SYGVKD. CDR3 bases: TGTGCCATCAACCCGGGACTAGGGTACCAAGAGACCCAGTACTTC. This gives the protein CAINPGLGYQETQYF.

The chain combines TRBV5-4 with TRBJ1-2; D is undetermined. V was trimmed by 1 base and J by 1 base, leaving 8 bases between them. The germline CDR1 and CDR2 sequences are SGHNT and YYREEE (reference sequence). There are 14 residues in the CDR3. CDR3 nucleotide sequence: TGTGCCAGCAGCTTGTGGCAGGTTAACTATGGCTACACCTTC. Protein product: CASSLWQVNYGYTF. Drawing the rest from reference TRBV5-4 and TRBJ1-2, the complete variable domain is ETGVTQSPTHLIKTRGQQVTLRCSSQSGHNTVSWYQQALGQGPQFIFQYYREEENGRGNFPPRFSGLQFPNYSSELNVNALELDDSALYLCASSLWQVNYGYTFGSGTRLTVV.

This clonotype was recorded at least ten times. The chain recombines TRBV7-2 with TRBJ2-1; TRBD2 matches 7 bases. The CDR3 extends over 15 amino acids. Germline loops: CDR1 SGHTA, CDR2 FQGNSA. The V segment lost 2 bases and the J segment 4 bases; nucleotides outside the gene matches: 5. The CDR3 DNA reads TGTGCCAGCAGCTTATTAGGACTAGATTACAATGAGCAGTTCTTC. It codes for CASSLLGLDYNEQFF. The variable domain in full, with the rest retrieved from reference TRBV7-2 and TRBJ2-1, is GAGVSQSPSNKVTEKGKDVELRCDPISGHTALYWYRQSLGQGLEFLIYFQGNSAPDKSGLPSDRFSAERTGGSVSTLTIQRTQQEDSAVYLCASSLLGLDYNEQFFGPGTRLTVL.

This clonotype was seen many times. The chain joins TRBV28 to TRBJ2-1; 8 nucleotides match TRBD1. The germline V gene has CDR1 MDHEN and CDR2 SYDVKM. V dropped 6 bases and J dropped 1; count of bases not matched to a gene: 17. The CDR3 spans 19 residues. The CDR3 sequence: CASSPNRPGQGKSYNEQFF. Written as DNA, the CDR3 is TGTGCCAGCAGCCCCAACCGCCCAGGACAGGGCAAATCCTACAATGAGCAGTTCTTC.

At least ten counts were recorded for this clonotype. CDR3 nucleotide sequence: TGTGCCAGCAGCTCGGGACAGGGGAACTATGGCTACACCTTC. Translation gives CASSSGQGNYGYTF. The chain joins TRBV7-6 to TRBJ1-2; 10 positions agree with TRBD1. The V segment lost 4 bases and the J segment 2 bases; nucleotides outside the gene matches: 1. The CDR3 spans 14 residues. Germline V gene sequence: CDR1 SGHVS, CDR2 FNYEAQ.

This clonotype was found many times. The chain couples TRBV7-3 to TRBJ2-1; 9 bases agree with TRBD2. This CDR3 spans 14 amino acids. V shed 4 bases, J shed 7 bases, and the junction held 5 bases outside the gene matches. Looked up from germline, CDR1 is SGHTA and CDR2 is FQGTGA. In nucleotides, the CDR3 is TGTGCCAGCAGCTCCCCTAGCGGGGTGAATGAGCAGTTCTTC. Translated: CASSSPSGVNEQFF.

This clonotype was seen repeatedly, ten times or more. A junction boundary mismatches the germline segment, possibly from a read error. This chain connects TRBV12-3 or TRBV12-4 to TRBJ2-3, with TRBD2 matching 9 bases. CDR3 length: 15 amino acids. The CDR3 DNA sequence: TGTGCCAGCAGTCTAGCTAGCGGGGTCACAGATACGCAGTATTTT. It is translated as CASSLASGVTDTQYF.

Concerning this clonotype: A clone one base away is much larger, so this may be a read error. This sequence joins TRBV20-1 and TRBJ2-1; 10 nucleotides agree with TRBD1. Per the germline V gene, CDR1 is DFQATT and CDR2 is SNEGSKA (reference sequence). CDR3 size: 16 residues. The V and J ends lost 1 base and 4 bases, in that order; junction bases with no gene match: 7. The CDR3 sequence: CSARGPGTGVYNEQFF. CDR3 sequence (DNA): TGCAGTGCTAGAGGGCCCGGGACAGGGGTTTACAATGAGCAGTTCTTC.

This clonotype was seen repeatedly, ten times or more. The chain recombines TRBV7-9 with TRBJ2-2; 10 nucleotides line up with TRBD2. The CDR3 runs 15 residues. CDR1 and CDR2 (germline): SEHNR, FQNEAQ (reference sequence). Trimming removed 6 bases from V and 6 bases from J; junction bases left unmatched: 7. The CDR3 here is CASRMTSGSSGELFF. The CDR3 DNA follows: TGTGCCAGCAGAATGACTAGCGGGTCCTCCGGGGAGCTGTTTTTT.

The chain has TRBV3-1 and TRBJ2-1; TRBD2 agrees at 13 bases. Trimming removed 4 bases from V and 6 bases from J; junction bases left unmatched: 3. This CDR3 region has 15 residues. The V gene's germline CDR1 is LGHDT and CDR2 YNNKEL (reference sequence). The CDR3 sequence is CASSPTSGGGNEQFF. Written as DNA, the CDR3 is TGTGCCAGCAGCCCAACTAGCGGGGGGGGCAATGAGCAGTTCTTC.

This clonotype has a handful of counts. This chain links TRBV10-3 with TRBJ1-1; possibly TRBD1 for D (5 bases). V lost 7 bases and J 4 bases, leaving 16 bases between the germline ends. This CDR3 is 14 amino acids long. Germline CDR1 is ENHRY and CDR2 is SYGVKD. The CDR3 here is CAITSNEGRTEAFF. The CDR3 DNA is TGTGCCATCACCTCCAATGAGGGGCGCACTGAAGCTTTCTTT.